The rows below give T cell receptor beta chains drawn from one sample of a study of cytomegalovirus exposure and HLA in healthy donors. Sequencing used immunoSEQ multiplex PCR; TCRdb keeps in-frame clones, though not all of them. The sample shows roughly 160,000 clones, 85% of them seen only once. The sample was PBMCs. Source of these receptors: a boy younger than 10 in good health and CMV-seronegative. The CDR3 runs from the conserved cysteine through the conserved F or W. A D gene is named only where the DNA matches it firmly. Only some rows state a clone size, as once, few, many or a class for expanded clones.

>TRBJ1-2|TRBV10-2|13|-|-
TGCGCCAGCAGTGAGAGACAGACCTATGGCTACACCTTC
CASSERQTYGYTF
>TRBJ1-2|TRBV7-9|17|-|TRBD1
TGTGCCAGCAGCCCCTGGACAGGGGAAGCCACCCACTATGGCTACACCTTC
CASSPWTGEATHYGYTF
>TRBJ2-2|TRBV6-4|14|-|-
TGTGCCAGCAGCTCGGGAGCCGGCACCGGGGAGCTGTTTTTT
CASSSGAGTGELFF
>TRBJ2-1|TRBV6-5|14|few|-
TGTGCCAGCAGTCCCAGGTCAGGCTACAATGAGCAGTTCTTC
CASSPRSGYNEQFF
>TRBJ2-1|TRBV7-6|16|once|TRBD2
TGTGCCAGCAGCTCCCGGGTTAGCGGGAGGGACAATGAGCAGTTCTTC
CASSSRVSGRDNEQFF
>TRBJ1-4|TRBV6-4|15|-|TRBD1
TGTGCCAGCAGTGAAGGACAGGGGGGAAATGAAAAACTGTTTTTT
CASSEGQGGNEKLFF
>TRBJ1-6|TRBV10-3|16|-|TRBD1
TGTGCCATCAGTGAGTCGACAGGGAGAGATAATTCACCCCTCCACTTT
CAISESTGRDNSPLHF
>TRBJ1-5|TRBV30|13|-|TRBD1
TGTGCCTGGAGAGGAGACAGGGACCAGCCCCAGCATTTT
CAWRGDRDQPQHF
>TRBJ2-3|TRBV7-3|17|-|-
TGTGCCAGCAGCTTAAGGGGAGGCGTCAGGGGCACAGATACGCAGTATTTT
CASSLRGGVRGTDTQYF
>TRBJ2-3|TRBV7-8|16|-|TRBD2
TGTGCCAGCAGCCCGAGGACTAGCGGGGGAACCCATACGCAGTATTTT
CASSPRTSGGTHTQYF